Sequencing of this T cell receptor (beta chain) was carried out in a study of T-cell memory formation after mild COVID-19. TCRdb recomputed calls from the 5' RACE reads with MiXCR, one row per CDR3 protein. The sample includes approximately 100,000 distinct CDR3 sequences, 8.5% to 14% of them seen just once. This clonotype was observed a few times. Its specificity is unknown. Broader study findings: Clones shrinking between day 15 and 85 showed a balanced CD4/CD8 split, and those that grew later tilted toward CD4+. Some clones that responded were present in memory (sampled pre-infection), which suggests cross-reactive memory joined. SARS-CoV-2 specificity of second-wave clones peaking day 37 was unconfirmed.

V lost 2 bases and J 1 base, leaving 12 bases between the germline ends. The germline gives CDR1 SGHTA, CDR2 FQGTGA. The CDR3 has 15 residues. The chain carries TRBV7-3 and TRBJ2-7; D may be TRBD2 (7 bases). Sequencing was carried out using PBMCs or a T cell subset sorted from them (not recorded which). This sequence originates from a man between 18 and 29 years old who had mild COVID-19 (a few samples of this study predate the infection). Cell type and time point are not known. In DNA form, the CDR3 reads TGTGCCAGCAGCTTAGGGGCGGGGGCGTCCTACGAGCAGTACGTC. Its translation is CASSLGAGASYEQYV.